A selection of T cell receptor beta chains follows, all from one sample in a study of Tregs in tolerant kidney transplant recipients. Here immunoSEQ multiplex PCR was the method, and the copy in TCRdb shows in-frame clones only, minus some. The sample lists 62,000 or so clones; 95% to 98% were seen once. Sequences were derived from Tregs from blood, sampled before the transplant. These receptors originate from a human donor who received a combined kidney and bone marrow transplant. CDR3s include the opening cysteine and the closing phenylalanine or tryptophan. The D gene is left open where the match is weak. Clone size is given for some rows only: seen once, a few or many times, or a class if the clone is expanded.

D: -; size: -; V: TRBV6-5; J: TRBJ1-5; DNA: TGTGCCAGCAGCCGGGGAGAGTTACAGCCCCAGCATTTT; CDR3: CASSRGELQPQHF
D: -; size: -; V: TRBV7-2; J: TRBJ1-2; DNA: TGTGCCAGCAGCTTAATTACAGGGATAGCCCTTAATGGCTACACCTTC; CDR3: CASSLITGIALNGYTF
D: -; size: -; V: TRBV28; J: TRBJ2-7; DNA: TGTGCCAGCAGCGACAGTGGGGTATTTCGGATCTACGAGCAGTACTTC; CDR3: CASSDSGVFRIYEQYF
D: -; size: -; V: TRBV27; J: TRBJ1-1; DNA: TGTGTCACCGGGAGGGACACTGAAGCTTTCTTT; CDR3: CVTGRDTEAFF
D: -; size: once; V: TRBV5-1; J: TRBJ2-3; DNA: TGCGCCAGCATTGGGTCCTTCTCCGGGAACTATCCCACAGATACGCAGTATTTT; CDR3: CASIGSFSGNYPTDTQYF
D: -; size: -; V: TRBV27; J: TRBJ2-7; DNA: TGTGCCAGCAGTTTTGACTTCTTAGGGACAAACGAGCAGTACTTC; CDR3: CASSFDFLGTNEQYF
D: -; size: -; V: TRBV2; J: TRBJ2-7; DNA: TGTGCCACTCGGGATTTCTACGAGCAGTACTTC; CDR3: CATRDFYEQYF
D: -; size: -; V: TRBV4-1; J: TRBJ2-1; DNA: TGCGCCAGCAGCCACTCTACGGGGGATGAGCAGTTCTTC; CDR3: CASSHSTGDEQFF
D: TRBD2; size: -; V: TRBV5-1; J: TRBJ2-5; DNA: TGCGCCAGCAGCTTCACTAGCGGGGGGACACCTCAGACCCAGTACTTC; CDR3: CASSFTSGGTPQTQYF
D: TRBD2; size: -; V: TRBV4-3; J: TRBJ2-3; DNA: TGCGCCAGCAGCCAATGTAGGGAGGGGCTCGCGGGCGGTTGCACAGATACGCAGTATTTT; CDR3: CASSQCREGLAGGCTDTQYF
D: TRBD2; size: -; V: TRBV7-2; J: TRBJ2-7; DNA: TGTGCCAGCAGCTTAAACGGCCTAGCGGGAGGGCTTTCCTACGAGCAGTACTTC; CDR3: CASSLNGLAGGLSYEQYF
D: TRBD1; size: -; V: TRBV10-3; J: TRBJ2-7; DNA: TGTGCCACATTCAACCGGGACAGGGGACACGAGCAGTACTTC; CDR3: CATFNRDRGHEQYF
D: -; size: -; V: TRBV5-1; J: TRBJ1-2; DNA: TGCGCCAGCAGCATATCGCAGGGTGATCGCTACACCTTC; CDR3: CASSISQGDRYTF
D: TRBD1; size: -; V: TRBV6-5; J: TRBJ2-7; DNA: TGTGCCAGCAGTTACCCTGGCGCAGGGGGCTACGAGCAGTACTTC; CDR3: CASSYPGAGGYEQYF
D: TRBD1; size: -; V: TRBV10-3; J: TRBJ1-1; DNA: TGTGCCATCAGTGGGACAGGGGGGGTCACTGAAGCTTTCTTT; CDR3: CAISGTGGVTEAFF
D: TRBD2; size: -; V: TRBV4-1; J: TRBJ2-2; DNA: TGCGCCAGCAGCCAAGAACTTGGACTAGCGGGGACGAACACCGGGGAGCTGTTTTTT; CDR3: CASSQELGLAGTNTGELFF
D: -; size: -; V: TRBV29-1; J: TRBJ1-2; DNA: TGCAGCGTTGAACACCCGGAGGGCTACACCTTC; CDR3: CSVEHPEGYTF
D: TRBD2; size: -; V: TRBV18; J: TRBJ2-1; DNA: TGTGCCAGCTCACTTGACCCCAGACTAGCGGGGGCCAATGAGCAGTTCTTC; CDR3: CASSLDPRLAGANEQFF
D: -; size: -; V: TRBV28; J: TRBJ1-2; DNA: TGTGCCAGCAGTTTTGCTGCGGCCCCCGGACAGTTCTGCTATGGCTACACCTTC; CDR3: CASSFAAAPGQFCYGYTF
D: -; size: once; V: TRBV15; J: TRBJ1-1; DNA: TGTGCCACCAGGGGCGGGAGCACTGAAGCTTTCTTT; CDR3: CATRGGSTEAFF
D: -; size: -; V: TRBV7-7; J: TRBJ2-2; DNA: TGTGCCAGCAGCTTCGCCAGCGGGGAGCTGTTTTTT; CDR3: CASSFASGELFF
D: TRBD1; size: -; V: TRBV6-5; J: TRBJ2-7; DNA: TGTGCCAGCAGTTACTCGACAGGGAAGTCCTACGAGCAGTACTTC; CDR3: CASSYSTGKSYEQYF
D: -; size: once; V: TRBV6-1; J: TRBJ1-6; DNA: TGTGCCAGCAGTGAAGCGCGGACTGGGGCACCCCTCCACTTT; CDR3: CASSEARTGAPLHF